Sequencing of this T cell receptor beta chain was carried out in a study of cytomegalovirus exposure and HLA in healthy donors. Primers for the PCR totalled 60 Vbeta and 13 Jbeta. Repertoires were generated with immunoSEQ multiplex PCR, while TCRdb's copy carries only in-frame clones and drops some. The data hold 130,000 or so clones, with approximately 85% observed a single time. The sample holds a few counts of this clone. What it recognizes is unknown. The length of the CDR3 is 15 residues. The germline CDR1 and CDR2 sequences are MDHEN and SYDVKM. The germline V and J ends were trimmed by 1 base and 5 bases, with 14 bases remaining between them. Study-wide points: TCR beta chains associated with HLA were, in a later analysis, more clonally expanded than equally common others. It was likely that a cluster of highly shared sequence variants was a sequencing artifact.

Sample: PBMCs. The sequence was obtained from a woman in her fifties or sixties in good health and CMV-seropositive. The chain links TRBV28 to TRBJ1-1; a possible D gene is TRBD1 (5 bases). Here the CDR3 DNA reads TGTGCCAGCAGTTTATTTCGGGGGTCCGGTACTGAAGCTTTCTTT. Its translation: CASSLFRGSGTEAFF. The full variable domain, its missing parts supplied by reference TRBV28 and TRBJ1-1, is DVKVTQSSRYLVKRTGEKVFLECVQDMDHENMFWYRQDPGLGLRLIYFSYDVKMKEKGDIPEGYSVSREKKERFSLILESASTNQTSMYLCASSLFRGSGTEAFFGQGTRLTVV.